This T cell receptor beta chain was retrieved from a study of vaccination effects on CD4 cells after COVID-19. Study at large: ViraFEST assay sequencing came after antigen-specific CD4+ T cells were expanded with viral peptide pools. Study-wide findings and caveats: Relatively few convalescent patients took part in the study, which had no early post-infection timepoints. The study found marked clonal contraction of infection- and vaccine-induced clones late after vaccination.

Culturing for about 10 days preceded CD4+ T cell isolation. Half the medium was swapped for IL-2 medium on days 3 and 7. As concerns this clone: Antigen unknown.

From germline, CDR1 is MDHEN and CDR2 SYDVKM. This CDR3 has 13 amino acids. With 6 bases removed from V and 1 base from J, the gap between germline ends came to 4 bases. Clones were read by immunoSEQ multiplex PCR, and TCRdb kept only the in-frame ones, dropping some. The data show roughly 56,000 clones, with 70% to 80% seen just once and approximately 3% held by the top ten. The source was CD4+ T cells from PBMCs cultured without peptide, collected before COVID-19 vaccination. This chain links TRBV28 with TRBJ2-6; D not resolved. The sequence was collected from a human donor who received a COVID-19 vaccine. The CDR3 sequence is CASSQSGANVLTF. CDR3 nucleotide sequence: TGTGCCAGCAGCCAGTCTGGGGCCAACGTCCTGACTTTC.